The 26 T cell receptor beta chains reported below all come from one sample, sequenced in a study of CD8+CD57+ T cells in acquired aplastic anemia. The sequenced patients had an expansion of CD8+CD57+ cells seen by flow cytometry. Genomic DNA was employed as the template in profiling TCR beta VDJ and CDR3. TCRdb re-called the reads with MiXCR, one entry per CDR3 protein. The sample carries under 200,000 distinct CDR3 sequences, under 50% recorded once. The specimen sequenced was sorted CD4+, CD8+, or CD8+CD57+ T cells (not recorded which) from PBMCs. Every receptor here comes from a human donor with aplastic anemia.

This clonotype was observed at least ten times. The CDR3 loop reads CASSVQVVPSGSPLHF. The CDR3 DNA sequence: TGTGCCAGTAGTGTACAGGTCGTCCCCTCGGGGTCACCCCTCCACTTT. This chain connects TRBV19 to TRBJ1-6, with a possible D match to TRBD1 (5 bases). Trimming cost V 5 bases and J 10 bases, with 21 bases left between them. Germline V gene lookup returns CDR1 LNHDA and CDR2 SQIVND (reference sequence). This CDR3 spans 16 amino acids.

This clonotype was detected many times. This rearrangement joins TRBV15 to TRBJ1-5, with D unclear. This CDR3 has 15 amino acids. Trimming took 5 bases from V and 1 from J, leaving 12 bases between them. The germline gives CDR1 LNHNV, CDR2 YYDKDF (reference sequence). CDR3 sequence (DNA): TGTGCCACCAGCGGAAGATCGGGGAGCAATCAGCCCCAGCATTTT. Its protein is CATSGRSGSNQPQHF. The full variable domain, rest sourced from reference TRBV15 and TRBJ1-5, is DAMVIQNPRYQVTQFGKPVTLSCSQTLNHNVMYWYQQKSSQAPKLLFHYYDKDFNNEADTPDNFQSRRPNTSFCFLDIRSPGLGDTAMYLCATSGRSGSNQPQHFGDGTRLSIL.

The V call is TRBV29-1, the J call TRBJ2-1; the D call may be TRBD1 or TRBD2 (5 bases each). The CDR3 sequence is 10 residues long. Trimming took 1 base from V and 12 from J, leaving 7 bases between them. Per germline, CDR1 SQVTM and CDR2 ANQGSEA. The CDR3: CSVEVGTQFF. The DNA of the CDR3 is TGCAGCGTTGAAGTGGGGACGCAGTTCTTC.

This clonotype was observed a handful of times. V gene TRBV27 combines with J gene TRBJ1-1; 7 bases agree with TRBD1. CDR3 size: 15 residues. The germline gives CDR1 MNHEY, CDR2 SMNVEV (reference sequence). V trimming: 5 bases; J trimming: 6 bases; junction bases outside the gene matches: 12. The CDR3 loop reads CASSKDRLGFAEAFF. CDR3 nucleotide sequence: TGTGCCAGCAGTAAGGACAGGTTGGGGTTCGCTGAAGCTTTCTTT.

This clonotype was seen repeatedly, ten times or more. V is TRBV19 and J is TRBJ2-2, with 8 positions matching TRBD1. V gave up 4 bases and J gave up 6 bases; unmatched junction bases: 4. Germline assignment: CDR1 LNHDA and CDR2 SQIVND (reference sequence). This CDR3 spans 14 amino acids. This chain's CDR3 is CASSTQGASGELFF. Here the CDR3 DNA reads TGTGCCAGTAGTACCCAGGGGGCGTCCGGGGAGCTGTTTTTT.

This clonotype has ten or more counts. The V call is TRBV27, the J call TRBJ2-1; possibly TRBD2 for D (5 bases). Germline loops: CDR1 MNHEY, CDR2 SMNVEV (reference sequence). The length of the CDR3 is 15 residues. Trimming removed 3 bases at V and 4 bases at J, with 13 bases between. CDR3 protein: CASSFEGIRYNEQFF. The CDR3 DNA follows: TGTGCCAGCAGTTTTGAGGGCATCCGATACAATGAGCAGTTCTTC.

The V gene is TRBV29-1, the J gene TRBJ1-1; 12 bases are shared with TRBD1. Trimming removed 3 bases from V and 8 bases from J; junction bases left unmatched: 7. From germline, CDR1 is SQVTM and CDR2 ANQGSEA. This CDR3 is built from 14 residues. CDR3 loop: CSVDVGQGAREAFF. CDR3 DNA sequence: TGCAGCGTTGACGTGGGACAGGGGGCGCGCGAAGCTTTCTTT. Full variable domain (rest looked up from reference TRBV29-1 and TRBJ1-1): SAVISQKPSRDICQRGTSLTIQCQVDSQVTMMFWYRQQPGQSLTLIATANQGSEATYESGFVIDKFPISRPNLTFSTLTVSNMSPEDSSIYLCSVDVGQGAREAFFGQGTRLTVV.

This clonotype came up many times. The chain uses TRBV6-1 and TRBJ2-1, with 8 positions matching TRBD1. This CDR3 has 15 residues. The germline gives CDR1 MNHNS, CDR2 SASEGT. Losses at the gene ends were 4 bases for V and 6 bases for J; bases not matched to a gene: 8. This CDR3 reads CASSAGQGGSNEQFF. CDR3 nucleotides: TGTGCCAGCAGTGCTGGACAGGGCGGGTCCAATGAGCAGTTCTTC.

For this clonotype: At one of its ends the junction is not consistent with the germline gene, which may arise from a read error. The genes are TRBV12-3 or TRBV12-4 and TRBJ2-1; 10 bases map to TRBD2. The CDR3 is 17 amino acids. The CDR3, as DNA: TGTGCCAGCAGTCTCTCCCGTCCGGGACTAGCGCATAGTGAGCAGCTCTTC. It yields the protein CASSLSRPGLAHSEQLF.

About this clonotype: A single base separates this from a much larger clone, so it may be a read error. The V call is TRBV12-3 or TRBV12-4, the J call TRBJ2-5; 13 bases map to TRBD2. V lost 5 bases and J lost 4; bases outside the gene matches: 4. The CDR3 runs to 15 residues. The CDR3 here is CASSATSGGRETQYF. The CDR3 bases are TGTGCCAGCAGTGCGACTAGCGGGGGGAGAGAGACCCAGTACTTC.

The chain is built from TRBV7-2 and TRBJ1-2; tentatively, D is TRBD1 (6 bases). CDR3 size: 14 residues. The V and J ends lost 3 bases and 2 bases respectively, with 10 bases between them. Looked up from germline, CDR1 is SGHTA and CDR2 is FQGNSA. The CDR3 sequence is CASSFRTENYGYTF. The CDR3 region has the DNA TGTGCCAGCAGCTTCAGGACAGAGAACTATGGCTACACCTTC.

The chain links TRBV19 to TRBJ1-5; D is unresolved. This CDR3 has 15 residues. Germline V gives CDR1 LNHDA, CDR2 SQIVND (reference sequence). V was trimmed by 8 bases and J by 4 bases, leaving 18 bases between them. CDR3 in DNA: TGTGCCAGTGGGTATGAGGTGGCAGCTAATCAGCCCCAGCATTTT. Its translation is CASGYEVAANQPQHF. Supplemented by reference TRBV19 and TRBJ1-5, the full variable domain reads DGGITQSPKYLFRKEGQNVTLSCEQNLNHDAMYWYRQDPGQGLRLIYYSQIVNDFQKGDIAEGYSVSREKKESFPLTVTSAQKNPTAFYLCASGYEVAANQPQHFGDGTRLSIL.

This clonotype has only a few counts. CDR3 coding DNA: TGTGCCATCAGTGATTCGGGGAATGAGCAGTTCTTC. It translates to CAISDSGNEQFF. V gene TRBV10-3 combines with J gene TRBJ2-1; D is perhaps TRBD2 (5 bases). V was trimmed by 3 bases and J by 7 bases, leaving 7 bases between them. The CDR3 extends over 12 amino acids. Germline V gives CDR1 ENHRY, CDR2 SYGVKD.

This clonotype was recorded at least ten times. V and J are TRBV7-3 and TRBJ1-1; D not resolved. Germline V gene data show CDR1 as SGHTA and CDR2 as FQGTGA. Trimming removed 1 base from V and 5 bases from J, with 11 bases in between. The CDR3 has 14 amino acids. The CDR3 region is CASSLKPMGTEAFF. As DNA, the CDR3 is TGTGCCAGCAGCTTAAAGCCTATGGGGACTGAAGCTTTCTTT.

This clonotype has only one observation. The chain carries TRBV10-3 and TRBJ2-2; 7 nucleotides align to TRBD2. The CDR3 is made up of 13 amino acids. V trimming: 10 bases; J trimming: 3 bases; junction bases outside the gene matches: 5. The V gene's germline CDR1 is ENHRY and CDR2 SYGVKD. CDR3 sequence reads: CASMTSYTGELFF. In DNA, the CDR3 is TGTGCCAGCATGACTAGCTACACCGGGGAGCTGTTTTTT.

This sequence joins TRBV29-1 and TRBJ2-1; TRBD2 matches at 10 bases. In germline, CDR1 is SQVTM, CDR2 ANQGSEA. The CDR3 covers 16 residues. The V and J ends lost 3 bases and 6 bases, in that order; junction bases with no gene match: 11. The CDR3 spells CSVDRSASGSINEQFF. The CDR3 DNA is TGCAGCGTTGATAGATCGGCTAGCGGGAGTATCAATGAGCAGTTCTTC.

Ten or more counts support this clonotype. The V and J genes are TRBV15 and TRBJ1-3; 8 positions match TRBD1. The trim removed 1 base at V and 4 bases at J, leaving 3 bases unmatched. Germline V gene sequence: CDR1 LNHNV, CDR2 YYDKDF (reference sequence). The CDR3 has 15 residues. Here the CDR3 reads CATSRAGQAGNTIYF. The CDR3 nucleotides read TGTGCCACCAGCAGAGCGGGACAGGCAGGAAACACCATATATTTT.

This clonotype occurred many times. The chain employs TRBV4-3 and TRBJ1-2; D is unclear. Trimming left V 3 bases short and J 6 bases short, with 5 bases between. The CDR3 spans 11 residues. Germline CDR1 is LGHNA and CDR2 is YSLEER. The CDR3 bases are TGCGCCAGCAGCCACTGGGATGGCTACACCTTC. Protein: CASSHWDGYTF.

The rearrangement joins TRBV24-1 to TRBJ2-1; 14 bases agree with TRBD2. Looked up from germline, CDR1 is KGHDR and CDR2 is SFDVKD. Trimming took 6 bases from V and 8 from J; bases not matched to a gene: 5. CDR3 length: 15 amino acids. The CDR3 DNA reads TGTGCCACCAGTCCCGGGACTAGCGGGAGCCATGAGCAGTTCTTC. Encoded protein: CATSPGTSGSHEQFF.

The rearrangement links TRBV20-1 to TRBJ2-7; 8 bases are a match to TRBD1. Trimming took 3 bases from V and 6 from J; bases not matched to a gene: 4. The CDR3 runs to 12 residues. CDR1 is DFQATT, CDR2 SNEGSKA, per germline (reference sequence). CDR3 nucleotides: TGCAGTGCTAGGAATACAGGGGGCGAGCAGTACTTC. Amino acids: CSARNTGGEQYF.

In DNA, the CDR3 is TGTGCCAGCAGTGTGAATTCCAAAGAGACCCAGTACTTC. The encoded protein is CASSVNSKETQYF. This chain connects TRBV2 to TRBJ2-5; no definite D call. CDR1 and CDR2 from the germline V gene are SNHLY and FYNNEI. V gave up 4 bases and J gave up 3 bases, with 9 bases separating them. This CDR3 spans 13 amino acids.

This chain uses TRBV7-2 with TRBJ2-7; tentative D call: TRBD1 (5 bases). The CDR3 has 14 residues. Germline values: CDR1 SGHTA, CDR2 FQGNSA. V was shortened by 1 base and J by 0 bases, with 7 bases between the two germline ends. CDR3: CASSLGGPSYEQYF. CDR3 DNA sequence: TGTGCCAGCAGCTTAGGGGGCCCCTCCTACGAGCAGTACTTC.

This clonotype occurred a few times. The chain has TRBV20-1 and TRBJ1-1; maybe TRBD1 (5 bases). V was clipped by 3 bases and J by 6 bases, with 20 bases between them. CDR1 DFQATT and CDR2 SNEGSKA come from the germline V gene (reference sequence). CDR3 size: 15 residues. CDR3 nucleotide sequence: TGCAGTGCTAGGGGGGTGGGCAGGGCTCGCTCTGAAGCTTTCTTT. This encodes CSARGVGRARSEAFF.

V usage is TRBV28 and J usage is TRBJ1-2, with 9 bases lining up with TRBD1. Germline values: CDR1 MDHEN, CDR2 SYDVKM. CDR3 length: 13 amino acids. V gave up 3 bases and J gave up 9 bases; unmatched junction bases: 5. CDR3 residues: CASSFGDRESYTF. The CDR3 nucleotides are TGTGCCAGCAGTTTCGGGGACAGGGAGAGCTACACCTTC.

The rearrangement links TRBV10-3 to TRBJ2-1, with 12 bases identical to TRBD1. V was pared by 5 bases and J by 9 bases, with 11 bases of the junction left unmatched. Looked up from germline, CDR1 is ENHRY and CDR2 is SYGVKD. The CDR3 runs to 16 residues. CDR3 sequence: CAISPRPGQGAVEQFF. In DNA form, the CDR3 reads TGTGCCATCAGTCCGAGACCGGGACAGGGGGCGGTTGAGCAGTTCTTC.

The chain recombines TRBV30 with TRBJ1-2; D gene uncertain. Germline V gene lookup returns CDR1 GTSNPN and CDR2 SVGIG (reference sequence). Trimming stripped 2 bases from V and 2 bases from J, with 15 bases between. This CDR3 spans 15 amino acids. The CDR3 region is CAWSFGPIANYGYTF. CDR3 coding DNA: TGTGCCTGGAGTTTTGGCCCGATCGCCAACTATGGCTACACCTTC.